Below, 7 T cell receptor beta chains from the same sample are listed, as sequenced in a study of T cell repertoires in cytomegalovirus infection. Antigens for these TCRs are unknown. Via MiXCR, TCRdb re-called the reads, giving one row per CDR3 protein. The sample includes approximately 990,000 distinct CDR3 sequences, 25% to 40% of them seen just once. The specimen comprised cultured CD8+ T cells from PBMCs, sampled from culture after CMV antigen stimulation. The receptors here all came from a human donor in good health (CMV status not recorded). Some clones in this sample may be carry-over from other donors' samples.

The J gene is TRBJ1-1, the V gene TRBV6-2 or TRBV6-3, with unresolved D. The germline V and J ends were trimmed by 6 bases and 6 bases, with 11 bases remaining between them. CDR1 and CDR2 from the germline V gene are MNHEY and SVGEGT. The length of the CDR3 is 12 residues. In DNA, the CDR3 is TGTGCCAGCAGCTACGACCTCTCTGAAGCTTTCTTT. This sequence encodes CASSYDLSEAFF.

This clonotype was seen only a few times. The chain recombines TRBV13 with TRBJ1-4; tentatively, D is TRBD1 (5 bases). CDR3 length equals 16 residues. The V end was cut by 0 bases, the J end by 2 bases, with 10 bases between. The germline V gene encodes CDR1 PRHDT and CDR2 FYEKMQ (reference sequence). The CDR3 loop reads CASSLGDTGTNEKLFF. CDR3 in DNA: TGTGCCAGCAGCTTAGGCGATACAGGCACTAATGAAAAACTGTTTTTT.

This clonotype was detected many times. The rearrangement uses TRBV27 and TRBJ2-7; 7 bases align to TRBD1. The CDR3 runs to 14 residues. Per the germline V gene, CDR1 is MNHEY and CDR2 is SMNVEV (reference sequence). V lost 4 bases to trimming and J lost 1 base; unmatched junction nucleotides: 4. The CDR3 reads CASSYSTGSYEQYV. For the CDR3, the DNA is TGTGCCAGCAGTTACTCGACAGGGTCCTACGAGCAGTACGTC.

This sequence joins TRBV6-1 and TRBJ1-5; no clear D. The CDR3 length is 16 residues. Trimming took 5 bases from V and 0 from J, leaving 14 bases between them. Germline CDR1 reads MNHNS; CDR2 reads SASEGT. The chain's CDR3 is CASSYPGSTSNQPQHF. The CDR3 nucleotides are TGTGCCAGCAGTTACCCCGGGAGTACTAGCAATCAGCCCCAGCATTTT.

Notes on this clonotype: The missing conserved phenylalanine or tryptophan at the end of this CDR3 makes a read error likely. The V gene is TRBV25-1, the J gene TRBJ1-2, with D uncertain. Per the germline V gene, CDR1 is MGHDK and CDR2 is SYGVNS. The CDR3 covers 17 residues. Trimming shortened V by 1 base and J by 3 bases, and 18 bases separated the two germline ends. Here the CDR3 DNA reads TGTGCCAGCAGTGAATTAGGCCAGGTAGATTCCGACTATGGCTACACCCTC. It is translated as CASSELGQVDSDYGYTL.

This clonotype was seen only a few times. The CDR3 loop is CASSSASDSYEQYV. In DNA, the CDR3 is TGTGCCAGCAGTTCCGCCTCGGATTCATACGAGCAGTACGTC. The chain combines TRBV28 with TRBJ2-7; D is undetermined. The CDR3 has 14 amino acids. Looked up from germline, CDR1 is MDHEN and CDR2 is SYDVKM. Trimming pared 4 bases from V and 4 bases from J, leaving 14 bases between.

This clonotype was seen a handful of times. A much larger clone lies a single base off, so this may be a read error. The chain links TRBV6-6 to TRBJ2-2, with D unclear. Trimming removed 2 bases from V and 7 bases from J, with 5 bases in between. The CDR3 spans 12 residues. Germline loops: CDR1 MNHNY, CDR2 SVGAGI (reference sequence). The CDR3 DNA reads as TGTGCCAGCAGTTACGGGGTCGGGGAGCTGTTTTTT. Translated: CASSYGVGELFF.